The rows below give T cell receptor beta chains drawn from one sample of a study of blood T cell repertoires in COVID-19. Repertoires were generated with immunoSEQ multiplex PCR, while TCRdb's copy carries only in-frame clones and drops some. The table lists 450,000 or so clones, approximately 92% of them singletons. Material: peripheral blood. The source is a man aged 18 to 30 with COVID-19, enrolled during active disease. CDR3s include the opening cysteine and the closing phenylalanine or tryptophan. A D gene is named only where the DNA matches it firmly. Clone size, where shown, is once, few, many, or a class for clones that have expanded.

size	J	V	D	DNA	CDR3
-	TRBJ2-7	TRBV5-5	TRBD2	TGTGCCAGCAGCTTGGTCGGGACTAGCGGTTCCTACGAGCAGTACTTC	CASSLVGTSGSYEQYF
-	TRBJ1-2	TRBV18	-	TGTGCCAGCTCCTACGACATGGAGGGCTATGGCTACACCTTC	CASSYDMEGYGYTF
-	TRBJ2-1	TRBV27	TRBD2	TGTGCCAGCAGTTCCCGCGGGGGGGGCAATGAGCAGTTCTTC	CASSSRGGGNEQFF
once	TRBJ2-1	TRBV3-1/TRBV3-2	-	TGTGCCAGCAGCCAAGACCCGGGGGAGTACAATGAGCAGTTCTTC	CASSQDPGEYNEQFF
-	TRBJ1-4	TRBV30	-	TGTGCCTGGAGCCAGGGAACTCCAGCAACTAATGAAAAACTGTTTTTT	CAWSQGTPATNEKLFF
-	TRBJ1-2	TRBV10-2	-	TGCGCCAGCAGTGATGGGCAGGGGTCGTTTAACTATGGCTACACCTTC	CASSDGQGSFNYGYTF
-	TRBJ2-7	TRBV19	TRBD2	TGTGCCAGTAGTAGCGGACTAGCGGGAGGGCCGCGGGGCGAGCAGTACTTC	CASSSGLAGGPRGEQYF
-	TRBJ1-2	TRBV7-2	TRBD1	TGTGCCAGCAGCCCAGAAAGACAGGGGACCTATGGCTACACCTTC	CASSPERQGTYGYTF
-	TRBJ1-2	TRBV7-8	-	TGTGCCAGCAGCTTAGATAGCTATGGCTACACCTTC	CASSLDSYGYTF
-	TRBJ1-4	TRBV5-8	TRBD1	TGTGCCAGCAGCCCGACCGGGACAGCAACTAATGAAAAACTGTTTTTT	CASSPTGTATNEKLFF
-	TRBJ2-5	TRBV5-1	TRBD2	TGCGCCAGCAGCTTGGCCGGGGGGCAAGAGACCCAGTACTTC	CASSLAGGQETQYF
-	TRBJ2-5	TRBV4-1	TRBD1	TGCGCCAGCAGCCTTACTAGGGACAGGGGGAACCAAGAGACCCAGTACTTC	CASSLTRDRGNQETQYF
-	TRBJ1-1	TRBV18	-	TGTGCCAGCTCACCAAGACCCCTAGGGAACACTGAAGCTTTCTTT	CASSPRPLGNTEAFF
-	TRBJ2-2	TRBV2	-	TGTGCCAGCAGGCGTTCGGCCGGGGAGCTGTTTTTT	CASRRSAGELFF
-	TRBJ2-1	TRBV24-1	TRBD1	TGTGCCACCAGTGCCCCGGGACAGCTCAATGAGCAGTTCTTC	CATSAPGQLNEQFF
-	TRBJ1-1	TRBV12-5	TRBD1	TGTGCTAGTGGTTTGGTACTCAGGGGGCTAGGCGAAGCTTTCTTT	CASGLVLRGLGEAFF
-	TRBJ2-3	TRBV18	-	TGTGCCAGCTCACCGCTCGCAGGGTTAGATACGCAGTATTTT	CASSPLAGLDTQYF
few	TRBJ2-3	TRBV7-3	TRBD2	TGTGCCAGCAGCTTAGAAATGGCTAGCGGCGGCGATACGCAGTATTTT	CASSLEMASGGDTQYF
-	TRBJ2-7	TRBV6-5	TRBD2	TGTGCAACCACTAGCGGGGACCGATACGAGCAGTACTTC	CATTSGDRYEQYF
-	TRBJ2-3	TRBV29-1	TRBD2	TGCAGCGTTGCGGCTAGCGGGAGTACAGATACGCAGTATTTT	CSVAASGSTDTQYF
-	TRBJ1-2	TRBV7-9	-	TGTGCCAGCAGCCCTACAGGCATCACCGGTGGCTACACCTTC	CASSPTGITGGYTF
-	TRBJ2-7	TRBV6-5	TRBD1	TGTGCCAGCAGTCGACAGGGAACCGAGCAGTACTTC	CASSRQGTEQYF
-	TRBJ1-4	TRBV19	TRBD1	TGTGCCAGTAGTACCGTCAGGGGGCTCAAACTGTTTTTT	CASSTVRGLKLFF
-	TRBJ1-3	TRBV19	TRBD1	TGTGCCAGTACCCGAATGAGACAGGGGGTCGCCGTGAGTGGAAACACCATATATTTT	CASTRMRQGVAVSGNTIYF
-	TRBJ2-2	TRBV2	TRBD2	TGTGCCAGCAGCTCAGGGCGGGGGGGGTCCTGGTTTTTT	CASSSGRGGSWFF
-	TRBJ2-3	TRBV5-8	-	TGTGCCAGCAGCTTGGCGAGGATCCTCTCAGATACGCAGTATTTT	CASSLARILSDTQYF
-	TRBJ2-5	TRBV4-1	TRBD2	TGCGCCAGCAGCCAAGTTCATAGCGGGGGGGAAGAGACCCAGTACTTC	CASSQVHSGGEETQYF
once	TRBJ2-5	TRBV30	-	TGTGCCTGGGACACGGGCAGGAGGCAAGAGACCCAGTACTTC	CAWDTGRRQETQYF
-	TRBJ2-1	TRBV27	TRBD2	TGTGCCAGCGTATCACGGAAACTCGCGGGGGGGGGTTACAATGAGCAGTTCTTC	CASVSRKLAGGGYNEQFF
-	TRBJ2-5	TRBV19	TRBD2	TGTGCCAGTAGCCGTCGAGGCGGGGGGGCCGTAGAGACCCAGTACTTC	CASSRRGGGAVETQYF
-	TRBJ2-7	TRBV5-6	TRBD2	TGTGCCAGCAGCTTGTTGACTAGCGGCTACGAGCAGTACTTC	CASSLLTSGYEQYF
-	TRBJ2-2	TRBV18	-	TGTGCCAGCTCACAGAGACAGGCCGGGGAGCTGTTTTTT	CASSQRQAGELFF
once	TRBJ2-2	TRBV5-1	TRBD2	TGCGCCAGCAGCTTTCAACAGCGGGGTGACACCGGGGAGCTGTTTTTT	CASSFQQRGDTGELFF
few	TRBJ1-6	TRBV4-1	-	TGCGCCAGCAGCCAAGAAGGGGGGGTGGACCCCCTCCACTTT	CASSQEGGVDPLHF
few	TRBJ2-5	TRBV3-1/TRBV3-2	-	TGTGCCAGCAGCCAAGATACTAGCAGGGCAAGGACCCAGTACTTC	CASSQDTSRARTQYF
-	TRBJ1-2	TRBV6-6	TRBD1	TGTGCCAGCAGTTACTCGACAGGGGTGGAGGGCTACACCTTC	CASSYSTGVEGYTF
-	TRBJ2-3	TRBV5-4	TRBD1	TGTGCCAGCAGCTTGGGGGGACAGGGGTCAGATACGCAGTATTTT	CASSLGGQGSDTQYF
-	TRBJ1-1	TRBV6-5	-	TGTGCCAGCAGTTACTTTACAAACACTGAAGCTTTCTTT	CASSYFTNTEAFF
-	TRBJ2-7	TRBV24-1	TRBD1	TGTGCCACCAGTGATCCCGGGACAGGGATTTACGAGCAGTACTTC	CATSDPGTGIYEQYF
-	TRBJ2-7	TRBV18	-	TGTGCCAGCTCAGGAGGCTCGGACTACGAGCAGTACTTC	CASSGGSDYEQYF
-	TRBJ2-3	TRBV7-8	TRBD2	TGTGCCAGCAGCTTCGGACTAGCAAACACAGATACGCAGTATTTT	CASSFGLANTDTQYF
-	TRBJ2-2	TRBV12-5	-	TGTGCTAGTGGTATGGGAGTGAACACCGGGGAGCTGTTTTTT	CASGMGVNTGELFF
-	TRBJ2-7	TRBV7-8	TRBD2	TGTGCCAGCAGCTCATCCTCGACTAGCGGTTTTGAGCAGTACTTC	CASSSSSTSGFEQYF
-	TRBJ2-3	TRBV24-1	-	TGTGCCACCAGTGATCCGTCCGACAGCCCCACAGATACGCAGTATTTT	CATSDPSDSPTDTQYF
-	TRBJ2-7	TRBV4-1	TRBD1	TGCGCCAGCAGCCATTTATTCCCGGGACAGGGTTCCTACGAGCAGTACTTC	CASSHLFPGQGSYEQYF
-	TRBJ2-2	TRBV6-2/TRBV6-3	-	TGTGCCAGCAGTCTCCTAGCGCCAACCGGGGAGCTGTTTTTT	CASSLLAPTGELFF
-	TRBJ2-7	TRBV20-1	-	TGCAGTGCTAGAGATCGGAGCGAGCAGTACTTC	CSARDRSEQYF
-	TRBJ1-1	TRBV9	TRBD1	TGTGCCAGCAGCCCACGGGACAGGGGGTACAGAAGTGAAGCTTTCTTT	CASSPRDRGYRSEAFF
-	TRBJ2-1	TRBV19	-	TGTGCCAGTAGTATTATTATCCTAGCACCCTACAATGAGCAGTTCTTC	CASSIIILAPYNEQFF
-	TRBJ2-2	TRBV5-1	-	TGCGCCAGCAGGCGGTCGGAGAACACCGGGGAGCTGTTTTTT	CASRRSENTGELFF
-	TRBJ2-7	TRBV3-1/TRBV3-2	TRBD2	TGTGCCAGCAGCCAAGTTATTAGTACTAGCGGGATTCCGCAGTACTTC	CASSQVISTSGIPQYF
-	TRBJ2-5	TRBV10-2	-	TGCGCCAGCAGTGTACAGGCCCAAGAGACCCAGTACTTC	CASSVQAQETQYF
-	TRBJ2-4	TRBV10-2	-	TGCGCCAGCAGCTCTCAGGGGCTCAAAAACATTCAGTACTTC	CASSSQGLKNIQYF
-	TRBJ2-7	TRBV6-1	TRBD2	TGTGCCAGCAGTGAACCCACTAGCGGGAGGGACGAGCAGTACTTC	CASSEPTSGRDEQYF
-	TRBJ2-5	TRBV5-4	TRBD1	TGTGCCAGCAGCCCCCCGGGACAGGGGGGAGAGACCCAGTACTTC	CASSPPGQGGETQYF
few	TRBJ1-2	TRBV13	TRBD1	TGTGCCAGCAGCTCCGGGACAGGGAACTATGGCTACACCTTC	CASSSGTGNYGYTF